The sample holds a few counts of the clone carrying this T cell receptor (beta chain). Its antigen is as yet unknown. This sample was taken from a study of post-analysis software for immune sequencing data. The wider study: Relapsing-remitting, secondary progressive and progressive-relapsing forms of multiple sclerosis all featured among disease courses.

Findings of the study overall: F measure showed strong co-clustering of same-batch samples. Patients had higher frequencies than controls of five TRBV segments, including TRBV5-6, TRBV5-1 and TRBV20-1. Versus controls, multiple sclerosis patients showed significantly lower diversity (normalized Chao1).

Germline CDR1 reads ENHRY; CDR2 reads SYGVKD. The CDR3 sequence is 15 residues long. V gave up 7 bases and J gave up 13 bases, with 26 bases separating them. Included in the TCR beta cDNA libraries were unique molecular identifiers. MiXCR, applied by TCRdb to the PCR reads, yields one record per CDR3 protein. The sample holds 700,000 to 800,000 distinct CDR3 sequences, less than 35% seen once. Material: blood. The chain links TRBV10-3 to TRBJ2-4; D tentatively fits TRBD1 or TRBD2 (5 bases each). The sequence was collected from a girl aged 10 to 17 with multiple sclerosis. CDR3 DNA: TGTGCCATCAAGGGGCAGGGAAGCGTTATGGGGGAGCAGTACTTC. Translation gives CAIKGQGSVMGEQYF.